What follows are 7 T cell receptor beta chains derived from one specimen sequenced in a study of cytomegalovirus exposure and HLA in healthy donors. Method: immunoSEQ multiplex PCR; TCRdb's copy keeps in-frame clones and lacks some. The sample lists 90,000 to 130,000 clones; more than 90% were seen once. The sequenced material came from PBMCs. These receptors were obtained from a woman aged 18 to 35 in good health and CMV-seronegative.

This clone was counted once. The V call is TRBV9, the J call TRBJ2-1, with 10 bases matching TRBD2. The V gene's germline CDR1 is SGDLS and CDR2 YYNGEE. This CDR3 is built from 17 residues. The junction had 6 bases not matched to a gene; V was cut back by 0 bases and J by 3 bases. The chain's CDR3 is CASSVVGAGGNYNEQFF. CDR3 DNA: TGTGCCAGCAGCGTAGTAGGAGCGGGGGGGAACTACAATGAGCAGTTCTTC.

This rearrangement joins TRBV5-4 to TRBJ1-1; D may be TRBD1 (5 bases). The germline V gene encodes CDR1 SGHNT and CDR2 YYREEE (reference sequence). V was cut by 2 bases and J by 0 bases, with 11 bases left in between. CDR3 length: 15 amino acids. As DNA, the CDR3 is TGTGCCAGCAGCTTCGCCAGGGATATGAACACTGAAGCTTTCTTT. Translated: CASSFARDMNTEAFF. The full variable domain, with the rest looked up from reference TRBV5-4 and TRBJ1-1, is ETGVTQSPTHLIKTRGQQVTLRCSSQSGHNTVSWYQQALGQGPQFIFQYYREEENGRGNFPPRFSGLQFPNYSSELNVNALELDDSALYLCASSFARDMNTEAFFGQGTRLTVV.

The chain carries TRBV5-1 and TRBJ2-7, with D perhaps TRBD1 (6 bases). The CDR3 spans 15 residues. V was pared by 4 bases and J by 4 bases, with 18 bases between. Germline V lookup: CDR1 SGHRS, CDR2 YFSETQ. CDR3 sequence (DNA): TGCGCCAGCAGCCCTGGACAGTTCTGGGTTTACGAGCAGTACTTC. Its protein is CASSPGQFWVYEQYF.

This clone is a singleton in its sample. The chain combines TRBV5-4 with TRBJ2-1; tentative D call: TRBD1 (5 bases). Germline values: CDR1 SGHNT, CDR2 YYREEE (reference sequence). The CDR3 length is 14 residues. V was pared by 4 bases and J by 5 bases, with 13 bases between. The CDR3 DNA follows: TGTGCCAGCAGCCCTTATATAGGGGACAATGAGCAGTTCTTC. Translating it yields CASSPYIGDNEQFF. The complete variable domain, with remaining parts taken from reference TRBV5-4 and TRBJ2-1, reads ETGVTQSPTHLIKTRGQQVTLRCSSQSGHNTVSWYQQALGQGPQFIFQYYREEENGRGNFPPRFSGLQFPNYSSELNVNALELDDSALYLCASSPYIGDNEQFFGPGTRLTVL.

This sequence joins TRBV7-2 and TRBJ2-3, with 8 nucleotides matching TRBD2. Germline CDR1 reads SGHTA; CDR2 reads FQGNSA. The CDR3 has 16 amino acids. V trimming: 1 base; J trimming: 3 bases; junction bases outside the gene matches: 6. The CDR3 DNA follows: TGTGCCAGCAGCTTAGTTTCAGCGGGGGTAACAGATACGCAGTATTTT. Translating gives CASSLVSAGVTDTQYF.

This chain joins TRBV9 and TRBJ2-3, with a tentative D call TRBD2 (6 bases). The CDR3 spans 14 residues. Germline V CDR1 and CDR2: SGDLS, YYNGEE. The ends were cut back, 0 bases at V and 3 bases at J, with 8 bases in the middle. The CDR3 DNA reads as TGTGCCAGCAGCGTAGCCAGCGGGACAGATACGCAGTATTTT. Protein: CASSVASGTDTQYF.

The rearrangement uses TRBV5-1 and TRBJ2-1, with TRBD2 matching 12 bases. After removal of 0 bases from V and 7 bases from J, the junction contained 8 bases not matched to a gene. The germline V gene has CDR1 SGHRS and CDR2 YFSETQ. This CDR3 spans 17 amino acids. In nucleotides, the CDR3 is TGCGCCAGCAGCTTGGTTGCTAGCGGGGGGGCCGGGAATGAGCAGTTCTTC. Its translation is CASSLVASGGAGNEQFF.